The present TCR beta chain was sequenced within a study of shared clonotypes between healthy human individuals. Study-wide results and limits: What naive subsets generally showed was a larger estimated richness than memory subsets showed. Sharing across several donors was seen in 4% to 5% of naive CD4 clonotypes.

TCRdb's copy holds only in-frame clones and misses some; the assay was immunoSEQ multiplex PCR. The sample lists roughly 2.2 million clones, approximately 95% seen once, with about 0.39% in the top ten. Division of CD4+ cells produced a CD45RA+ naive subset and a CD45RA-negative memory subset. Notes on this clone: The antigen remains undetermined.

The material sequenced was naive CD4+ T cells from PBMCs. Described subset: CD45RA+ positively selected. This TCR was sampled from a man younger than 30 in good health. Some clones in this sample may be carry-over from other donors' samples.

CDR3 in DNA: TGTGCCAGCAGTGATGGGACAGGGTACGACACCATATATTTT. Its translation: CASSDGTGYDTIYF. The V gene is TRBV6-1, the J gene TRBJ1-3; 9 nucleotides match TRBD1. The CDR3 consists of 14 residues. Germline V gene lookup returns CDR1 MNHNS and CDR2 SASEGT. The J segment lost 8 bases and the V segment lost 3 bases, leaving 5 bases of the junction unmatched.